This TCR beta chain was identified during a study of immune evolution from preneoplasia to lung adenocarcinoma. About this clone: As yet, its antigen is unknown.

Clones were sequenced by immunoSEQ multiplex PCR, and TCRdb holds only the in-frame ones, with some missing. Seen here are some 7,000 clones, roughly 75% observed once, and the top ten hold approximately 6.4%. Overall study findings and caveats: From normal lung to invasive adenocarcinoma, top clone frequencies appeared to decrease. Normal lung had highest clonality; later lesions appeared denser, more diverse.

V was pared by 3 bases and J by 5 bases, with 9 bases of the junction left unmatched. This CDR3 is 17 amino acids long. CDR1 is SGHRS, CDR2 YFSETQ, per germline. Histologic diagnosis was independently verified by two lung pathologists. The receptor was isolated from a person aged 60-80 years with lung adenocarcinoma. V gene TRBV5-1 combines with J gene TRBJ2-1; TRBD2 matches 12 bases. The sample comprised FFPE adjacent normal lung tissue. For the CDR3, the DNA is TGCGCCAGCAGCTGGGGGACCCTAGCGGGAGGGGACAATGAGCAGTTCTTC. It encodes CASSWGTLAGGDNEQFF.